This TCR beta chain was captured by sequencing in a study of T cells in localized non-small cell lung cancer. Overall study findings and caveats: Higher T cell density in the blood was associated with longer overall survival, whereas higher adjacent-lung clonality associated with shorter survival. Of the tissues analyzed, uninvolved adjacent lung showed maximal T cell clonality, greater than tumor. For the top 100 tumor clones, a median roughly 56 also appeared in adjacent lung. A single tumor region was sequenced, leaving heterogeneity possible.

The germline gives CDR1 MNHNS, CDR2 SASEGT. Trimming removed 5 bases from V and 4 bases from J; junction bases left unmatched: 7. The length of the CDR3 is 15 residues. Comments on this clone: Its antigen remains unknown.

The data were produced by immunoSEQ multiplex PCR, yet TCRdb's version contains in-frame clones alone and is incomplete. Of about 21,000 clones listed, roughly 90% are singletons. The sequencing here drew on peripheral blood, taken before any cancer treatment. The TCR was taken from a male donor aged 60 or over with stage I squamous cell lung carcinoma. V is TRBV6-1 and J is TRBJ1-5; TRBD1 agrees at 8 bases. The CDR3 sequence is CASSPEDRENQPQHF. In DNA form, the CDR3 reads TGTGCCAGCAGTCCCGAGGACAGGGAAAATCAGCCCCAGCATTTT.